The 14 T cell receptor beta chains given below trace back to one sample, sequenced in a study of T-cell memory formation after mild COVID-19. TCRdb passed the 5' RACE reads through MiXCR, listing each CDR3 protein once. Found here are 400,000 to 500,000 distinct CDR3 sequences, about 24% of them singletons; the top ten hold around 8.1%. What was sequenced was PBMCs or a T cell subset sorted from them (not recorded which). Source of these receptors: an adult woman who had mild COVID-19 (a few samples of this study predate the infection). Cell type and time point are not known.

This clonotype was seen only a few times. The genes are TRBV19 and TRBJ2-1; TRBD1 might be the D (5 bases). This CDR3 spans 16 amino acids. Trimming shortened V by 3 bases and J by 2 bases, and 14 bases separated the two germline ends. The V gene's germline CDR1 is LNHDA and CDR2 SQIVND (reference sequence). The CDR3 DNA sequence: TGTGCCAGTAGTATCACAGGCTATGTGACCTACAATGAGCAGTTCTTC. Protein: CASSITGYVTYNEQFF.

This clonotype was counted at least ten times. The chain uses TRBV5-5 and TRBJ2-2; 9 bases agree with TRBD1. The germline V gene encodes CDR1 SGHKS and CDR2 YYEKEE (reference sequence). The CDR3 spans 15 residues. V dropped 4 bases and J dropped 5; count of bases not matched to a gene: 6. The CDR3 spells CASSPGQGVTGELFF. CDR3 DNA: TGTGCCAGCAGCCCGGGACAGGGTGTTACCGGGGAGCTGTTTTTT. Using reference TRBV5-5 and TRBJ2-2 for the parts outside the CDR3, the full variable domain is DAGVTQSPTHLIKTRGQQVTLRCSPISGHKSVSWYQQVLGQGPQFIFQYYEKEERGRGNFPDRFSARQFPNYSSELNVNALLLGDSALYLCASSPGQGVTGELFFGEGSRLTVL.

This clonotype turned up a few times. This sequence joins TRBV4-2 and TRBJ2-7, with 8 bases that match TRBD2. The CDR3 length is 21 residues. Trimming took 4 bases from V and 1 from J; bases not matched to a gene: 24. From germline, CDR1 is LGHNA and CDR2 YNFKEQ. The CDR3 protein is CASSPTGLAFRSSRSSYEQYF. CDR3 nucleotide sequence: TGTGCCAGCAGCCCGACAGGACTAGCTTTTCGTTCGTCCCGTTCGTCCTACGAGCAGTACTTC.

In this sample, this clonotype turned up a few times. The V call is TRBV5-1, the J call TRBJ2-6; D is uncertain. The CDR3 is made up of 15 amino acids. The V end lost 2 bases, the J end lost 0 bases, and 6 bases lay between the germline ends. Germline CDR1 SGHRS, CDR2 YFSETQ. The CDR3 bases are TGCGCCAGCAGCTTCCGATACTCTGGGGCCAACGTCCTGACTTTC. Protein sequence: CASSFRYSGANVLTF. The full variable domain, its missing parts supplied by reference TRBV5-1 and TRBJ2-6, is KAGVTQTPRYLIKTRGQQVTLSCSPISGHRSVSWYQQTPGQGLQFLFEYFSETQRNKGNFPGRFSGRQFSNSRSEMNVSTLELGDSALYLCASSFRYSGANVLTFGAGSRLTVL.

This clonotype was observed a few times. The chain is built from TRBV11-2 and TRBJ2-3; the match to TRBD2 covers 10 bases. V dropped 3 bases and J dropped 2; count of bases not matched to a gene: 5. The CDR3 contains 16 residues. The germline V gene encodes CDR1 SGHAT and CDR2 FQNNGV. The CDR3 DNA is TGTGCCAGCAGCTTTACTAGCGGGGACATCACAGATACGCAGTATTTT. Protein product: CASSFTSGDITDTQYF.

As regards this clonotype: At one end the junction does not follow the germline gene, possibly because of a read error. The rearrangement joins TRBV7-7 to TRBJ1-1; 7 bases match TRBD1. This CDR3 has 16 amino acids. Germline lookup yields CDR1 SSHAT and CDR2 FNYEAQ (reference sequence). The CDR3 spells CASKLSIGTASTEAFF. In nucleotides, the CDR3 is TGTGCTAGCAAACTATCAATCGGGACAGCAAGCACTGAAGCTTTCTTT.

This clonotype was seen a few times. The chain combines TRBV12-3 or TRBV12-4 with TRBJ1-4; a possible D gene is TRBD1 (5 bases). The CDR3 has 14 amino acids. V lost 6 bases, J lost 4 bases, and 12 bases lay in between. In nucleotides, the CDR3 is TGTGCCAGCAGCCAGACAGCGAATAATGAAAAACTGTTTTTT. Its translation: CASSQTANNEKLFF.

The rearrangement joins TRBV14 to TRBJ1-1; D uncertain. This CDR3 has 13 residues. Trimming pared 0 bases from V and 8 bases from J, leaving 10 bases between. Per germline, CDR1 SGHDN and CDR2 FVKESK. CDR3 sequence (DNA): TGTGCCAGCAGCCAAGAGACACTTCAGGAAGCTTTCTTT. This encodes CASSQETLQEAFF. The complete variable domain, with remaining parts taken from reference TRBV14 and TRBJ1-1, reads EAGVTQFPSHSVIEKGQTVTLRCDPISGHDNLYWYRRVMGKEIKFLLHFVKESKQDESGMPNNRFLAERTGGTYSTLKVQPAELEDSGVYFCASSQETLQEAFFGQGTRLTVV.

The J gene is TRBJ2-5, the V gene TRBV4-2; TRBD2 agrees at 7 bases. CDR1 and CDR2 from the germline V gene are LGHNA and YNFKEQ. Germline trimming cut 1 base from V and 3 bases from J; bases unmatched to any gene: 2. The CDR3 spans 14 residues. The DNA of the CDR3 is TGTGCCAGCAGCCAAGGGGGAGGGAAAGAGACCCAGTACTTC. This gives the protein CASSQGGGKETQYF.

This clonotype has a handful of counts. In DNA form, the CDR3 reads TGTGCCAGCAGAGTATCCAATGAGCAGTTCTTC. This encodes CASRVSNEQFF. The chain combines TRBV11-3 with TRBJ2-1, with D unresolved. Trimming removed 6 bases from V and 6 bases from J, with 6 bases in between. The CDR3 sequence is 11 residues long. Germline lookup yields CDR1 SGHNT and CDR2 YENEEA.

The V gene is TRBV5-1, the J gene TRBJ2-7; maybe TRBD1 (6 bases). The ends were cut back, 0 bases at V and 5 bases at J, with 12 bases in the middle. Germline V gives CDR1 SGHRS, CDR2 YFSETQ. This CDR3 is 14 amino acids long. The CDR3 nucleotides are TGCGCCAGCAGCTTGGAAGGACAGTCCGACGAGCAGTACTTC. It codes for CASSLEGQSDEQYF.

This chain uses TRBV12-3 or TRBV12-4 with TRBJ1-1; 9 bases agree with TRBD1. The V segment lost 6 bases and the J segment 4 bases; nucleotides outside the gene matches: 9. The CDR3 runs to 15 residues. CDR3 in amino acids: CASSPGDRVATEAFF. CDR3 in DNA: TGTGCCAGCAGCCCTGGGGACAGGGTGGCCACTGAAGCTTTCTTT.

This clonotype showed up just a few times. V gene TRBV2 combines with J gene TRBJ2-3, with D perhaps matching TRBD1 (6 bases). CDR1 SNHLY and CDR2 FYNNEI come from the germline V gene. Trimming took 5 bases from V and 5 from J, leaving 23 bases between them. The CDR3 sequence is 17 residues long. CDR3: CASSPTGPPALRDTQYF. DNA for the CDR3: TGTGCCAGCAGTCCCACAGGGCCCCCGGCCTTGAGAGATACGCAGTATTTT.

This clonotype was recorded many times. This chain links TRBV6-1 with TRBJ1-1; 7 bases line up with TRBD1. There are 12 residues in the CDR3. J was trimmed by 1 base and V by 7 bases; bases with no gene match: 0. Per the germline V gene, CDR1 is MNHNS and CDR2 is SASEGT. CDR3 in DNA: TGTGCCAGCAACAGGGGGAACACTGAAGCTTTCTTT. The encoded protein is CASNRGNTEAFF.